The source of this TCR beta chain is a study of technical replicates of blood from a few donors. This CDR3 is 16 amino acids long. Germline values: CDR1 SGHRS, CDR2 YFSETQ. The ends lost 0 bases at V and 5 bases at J; junction bases unmatched: 7. Repertoires were generated with immunoSEQ multiplex PCR, while TCRdb's copy carries only in-frame clones and drops some. The sample consists of around 50,000 clones, approximately 95% of them appearing once. Sequencing was carried out using T cells isolated from PBMCs. The receptor was derived from a human donor in good health. V usage is TRBV5-1 and J usage is TRBJ2-5, with 10 bases aligning to TRBD1. This CDR3 reads CASSLARQGAGETQYF. The CDR3 region has the DNA TGCGCCAGCAGCTTGGCGAGACAGGGGGCTGGGGAGACCCAGTACTTC.